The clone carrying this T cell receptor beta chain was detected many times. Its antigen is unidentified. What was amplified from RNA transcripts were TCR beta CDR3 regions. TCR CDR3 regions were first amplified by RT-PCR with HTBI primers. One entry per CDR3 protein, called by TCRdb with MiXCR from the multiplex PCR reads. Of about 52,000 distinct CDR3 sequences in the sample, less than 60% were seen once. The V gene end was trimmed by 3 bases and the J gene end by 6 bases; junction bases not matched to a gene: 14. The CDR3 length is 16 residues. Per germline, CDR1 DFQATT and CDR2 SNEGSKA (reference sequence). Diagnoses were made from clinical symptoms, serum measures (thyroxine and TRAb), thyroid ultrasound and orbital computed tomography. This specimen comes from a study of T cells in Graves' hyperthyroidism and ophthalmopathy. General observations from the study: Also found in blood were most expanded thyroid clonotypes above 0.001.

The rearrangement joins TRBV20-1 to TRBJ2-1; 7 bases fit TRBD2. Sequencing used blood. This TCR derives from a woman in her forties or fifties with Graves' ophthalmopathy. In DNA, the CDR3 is TGCAGTGCTAGCTCGGGGAAGGCTAGCGGACCCAATGAGCAGTTCTTC. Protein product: CSASSGKASGPNEQFF.